Following are 10 T cell receptor beta chains from one sample sequenced in a study of T cell responses to AZD1222 COVID-19 vaccine. TCRdb keeps only in-frame clones here, not all; method: immunoSEQ multiplex PCR. The repertoire has tens of thousands of clones, 90% to 95% of them found once; the top ten carry roughly 6.3%. Sample: peripheral blood, taken 28 days after the second dose of the MenACWY control vaccine. Receptors originate from an adult who received the MenACWY meningococcal vaccine as a control.

This clone was observed a single time. CDR3 sequence reads: CASSQSDWTSGSGNEQFF. In DNA form, the CDR3 reads TGTGCCAGCAGCCAATCCGATTGGACTAGCGGGAGTGGCAATGAGCAGTTCTTC. The chain couples TRBV3-1 (or the pseudogene TRBV3-2) to TRBJ2-1, with 13 nucleotides matching TRBD2. V lost 2 bases, J lost 6 bases, and 10 bases stayed unmatched. Germline V lookup: CDR1 LGHDT, CDR2 YNNKEL (reference sequence). This CDR3 is built from 18 residues.

The genes are TRBV19 and TRBJ1-5, with 7 positions matching TRBD1. After removal of 4 bases from V and 7 bases from J, the junction contained 1 base not matched to a gene. CDR1 LNHDA and CDR2 SQIVND come from the germline V gene (reference sequence). The CDR3 spans 12 residues. CDR3 in amino acids: CASSNRGQPQHF. CDR3 nucleotide sequence: TGTGCCAGTAGTAACAGGGGCCAGCCCCAGCATTTT.

The J gene is TRBJ1-5, the V gene TRBV7-3, with D uncertain. The CDR3 has 14 residues. The ends were cut back, 2 bases at V and 0 bases at J, with 5 bases in the middle. Germline V lookup: CDR1 SGHTA, CDR2 FQGTGA. Here the CDR3 reads CASSLGNSNQPQHF. The CDR3 region has the DNA TGTGCCAGCAGCTTAGGGAATAGCAATCAGCCCCAGCATTTT. Variable domain in full (rest from reference TRBV7-3 and TRBJ1-5): GAGVSQTPSNKVTEKGKYVELRCDPISGHTALYWYRQSLGQGPEFLIYFQGTGAADDSGLPNDRFFAVRPEGSVSTLKIQRTERGDSAVYLCASSLGNSNQPQHFGDGTRLSIL.

The rearrangement uses TRBV14 and TRBJ1-2; D unresolved. This CDR3 has 14 amino acids. The V and J ends lost 4 bases and 4 bases respectively, with 13 bases between them. Germline-derived CDR1 and CDR2 are SGHDN and FVKESK. Here the CDR3 DNA reads TGTGCCAGCAGCCCCTCCCGGGATTCCTATGGCTACACCTTC. Its translation is CASSPSRDSYGYTF.

V and J are TRBV20-1 and TRBJ2-2, with TRBD2 matching over 8 bases. V gave up 3 bases and J gave up 1 base; unmatched junction bases: 4. From germline, CDR1 is DFQATT and CDR2 SNEGSKA (reference sequence). This CDR3 has 15 residues. In DNA, the CDR3 is TGCAGTGCTAGTTCGAGCGGGGGGAACACCGGGGAGCTGTTTTTT. Amino acids: CSASSSGGNTGELFF.

The chain links TRBV3-1 (or the pseudogene TRBV3-2) to TRBJ1-5; D unclear. This CDR3 is built from 14 residues. Germline-derived CDR1 and CDR2 are LGHDT and YNNKEL (reference sequence). V was cut by 2 bases and J by 4 bases, with 9 bases left in between. The DNA of the CDR3 is TGTGCCAGCAGCCAAACCGTAGCTAATCAGCCCCAGCATTTT. Protein: CASSQTVANQPQHF.

The genes are TRBV30 and TRBJ1-1; the D gene is possibly TRBD1 (6 bases). CDR1 is GTSNPN and CDR2 is SVGIG in the germline V gene (reference sequence). This CDR3 is built from 13 residues. V was clipped by 5 bases and J by 0 bases, with 10 bases between them. The CDR3 loop reads CAWDRTVNTEAFF. CDR3 in DNA: TGTGCCTGGGACAGGACAGTGAACACTGAAGCTTTCTTT.

This chain connects TRBV6-5 to TRBJ1-3, with D perhaps matching TRBD1 (6 bases). CDR3 length: 14 residues. Germline V gives CDR1 MNHEY, CDR2 SVGAGI. V lost 0 bases and J 9 bases, leaving 12 bases between the germline ends. CDR3 in DNA: TGTGCCAGCAGTTACTCCACAGGGCTGGGCACCATATATTTT. Amino acids: CASSYSTGLGTIYF.

This sequence joins TRBV6-6 and TRBJ2-5, with 7 bases that match TRBD2. The CDR3 has 14 residues. Germline V gene data show CDR1 as MNHNY and CDR2 as SVGAGI (reference sequence). With 6 bases clipped from V and 2 bases from J, the junction kept 6 bases outside the gene matches. In DNA form, the CDR3 reads TGTGCCAGCAGCTCTAGCGGCAAGCAAGAGACCCAGTACTTC. Translated: CASSSSGKQETQYF.

The chain joins TRBV27 to TRBJ2-2, with TRBD1 matching over 7 bases. Trimming removed 1 base from V and 0 bases from J; junction bases left unmatched: 2. From germline, CDR1 is MNHEY and CDR2 SMNVEV (reference sequence). The CDR3 runs 16 residues. CDR3 bases: TGTGCCAGCAGTTTATTTGGGACAGCGAACACCGGGGAGCTGTTTTTT. Residues: CASSLFGTANTGELFF.